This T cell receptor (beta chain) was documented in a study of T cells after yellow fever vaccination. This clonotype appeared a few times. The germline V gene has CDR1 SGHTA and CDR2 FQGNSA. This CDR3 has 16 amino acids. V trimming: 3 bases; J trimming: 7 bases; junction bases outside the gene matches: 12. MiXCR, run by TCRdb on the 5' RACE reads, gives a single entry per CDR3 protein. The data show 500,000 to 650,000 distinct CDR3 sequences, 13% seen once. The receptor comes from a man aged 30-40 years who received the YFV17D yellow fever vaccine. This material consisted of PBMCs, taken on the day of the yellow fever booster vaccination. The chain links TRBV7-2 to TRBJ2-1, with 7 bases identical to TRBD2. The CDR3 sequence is CASSLARTSSRNEQFF. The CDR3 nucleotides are TGTGCCAGCAGCTTGGCGAGGACTAGTTCTCGTAATGAGCAGTTCTTC.